Following are 10 T cell receptor beta chains from one sample sequenced in a study of T cell responses to AZD1222 COVID-19 vaccine. This table comes from immunoSEQ multiplex PCR, and its TCRdb copy is limited to in-frame clones, with some not included. The table has about 76,000 clones, approximately 91% seen once; the top ten hold roughly a tenth. Sequenced material: peripheral blood, taken on day 0 of AZD1222 vaccination. The receptors stem from an adult in good health.

V gene TRBV28 combines with J gene TRBJ2-7; 12 bases are a match to TRBD2. With V trimmed by 5 bases and J by 7 bases, 9 bases remained unmatched. CDR1 MDHEN and CDR2 SYDVKM come from the germline V gene. This CDR3 is built from 15 residues. The CDR3 protein is CASSVLAGGRREQYF. Here the CDR3 DNA reads TGTGCCAGCAGTGTACTAGCGGGAGGACGTCGGGAGCAGTACTTC.

The rearrangement joins TRBV6-2 or TRBV6-3 to TRBJ2-1; possibly TRBD1 or TRBD2 for D (7 bases each). The germline CDR1 and CDR2 sequences are MNHEY and SVGEGT. Deletions cut 5 bases from V and 2 bases from J, with 16 bases between. The CDR3 is 16 amino acids. CDR3 residues: CASSTRQGGPYNEQFF. CDR3 DNA sequence: TGTGCCAGCAGTACCCGCCAGGGGGGGCCCTACAATGAGCAGTTCTTC.

The chain uses TRBV18 and TRBJ2-3; D tentatively fits TRBD1 or TRBD2 (5 bases each). V dropped 2 bases and J dropped 6 bases, with 12 bases sitting between them. Germline loops: CDR1 KGHSH, CDR2 LQKENI. The CDR3 is 14 amino acids. CDR3 bases: TGTGCCAGCTCACCAGATTGGGGGTCGGATACGCAGTATTTT. Amino acids: CASSPDWGSDTQYF.

This clone was observed once. The gene calls are TRBV7-9 and TRBJ2-5; D ambiguous. V lost 9 bases and J lost 2, with 13 bases in between. Germline loops: CDR1 SEHNR, CDR2 FQNEAQ (reference sequence). This CDR3 is 13 amino acids long. The CDR3 spells CASDRFQQETQYF. The CDR3 DNA reads as TGTGCCAGTGACCGGTTCCAACAAGAGACCCAGTACTTC. The whole variable domain, remainder taken from reference TRBV7-9 and TRBJ2-5, is DTGVSQNPRHKITKRGQNVTFRCDPISEHNRLYWYRQTLGQGPEFLTYFQNEAQLEKSRLLSDRFSAERPKGSFSTLEIQRTEQGDSAMYLCASDRFQQETQYFGPGTRLLVL.

This clone was found once. The chain uses TRBV29-1 and TRBJ1-1; no clear D gene. There are 10 residues in the CDR3. Germline loops: CDR1 SQVTM, CDR2 ANQGSEA. V was cut by 5 bases and J by 1 base, with 2 bases left in between. In nucleotides, the CDR3 is TGCAGCGTTAGGAACACTGAAGCTTTCTTT. As protein: CSVRNTEAFF.

J is TRBJ2-3 and V is TRBV6-5; 9 nucleotides agree with TRBD1. V was pared by 4 bases and J by 5 bases, with 7 bases of the junction left unmatched. The germline V gene has CDR1 MNHEY and CDR2 SVGAGI. This CDR3 spans 15 amino acids. The CDR3, as DNA: TGTGCCAGCAGTTTACAGGGGGCGCAGGGAGATACGCAGTATTTT. Translating gives CASSLQGAQGDTQYF.

The genes are TRBV19 and TRBJ1-5; D remains unclear. CDR1 and CDR2 (germline): LNHDA, SQIVND (reference sequence). CDR3 length: 12 amino acids. V lost 4 bases and J lost 10, with 11 bases in between. The CDR3 DNA reads as TGTGCCAGTAGTAACCCGCAAGGCCCCCAGCATTTT. It specifies CASSNPQGPQHF.

The rearrangement uses TRBV5-1 and TRBJ2-7; 12 positions agree with TRBD1. The CDR3 runs 14 residues. Germline values: CDR1 SGHRS, CDR2 YFSETQ. The junction had 6 bases not matched to a gene; V was cut back by 4 bases and J by 7 bases. CDR3 bases: TGCGCCAGCAGCCCGGGACAGGGGGCGCGGGAGCAGTACTTC. Translated: CASSPGQGAREQYF.

The chain recombines TRBV18 with TRBJ1-2, with D possibly TRBD1 on 6 matching bases. CDR3 length: 16 amino acids. The V gene's germline CDR1 is KGHSH and CDR2 LQKENI. Trimming took off 6 bases at V and 6 bases at J, with 23 bases between the two ends. CDR3 loop: CASSEEGGAFSNGYTF. CDR3 DNA sequence: TGTGCCAGCTCTGAGGAGGGGGGCGCATTCAGCAATGGCTACACCTTC.

The CDR3 sequence is CASSIRAGLSNQPQHF. CDR3 DNA sequence: TGTGCCAGTAGTATTCGGGCAGGTCTTAGCAATCAGCCCCAGCATTTT. The V call is TRBV19, the J call TRBJ1-5, with D unresolved. This CDR3 is 16 amino acids long. Trimming shortened V by 3 bases and J by 0 bases, and 12 bases separated the two germline ends. Germline V gene sequence: CDR1 LNHDA, CDR2 SQIVND (reference sequence).